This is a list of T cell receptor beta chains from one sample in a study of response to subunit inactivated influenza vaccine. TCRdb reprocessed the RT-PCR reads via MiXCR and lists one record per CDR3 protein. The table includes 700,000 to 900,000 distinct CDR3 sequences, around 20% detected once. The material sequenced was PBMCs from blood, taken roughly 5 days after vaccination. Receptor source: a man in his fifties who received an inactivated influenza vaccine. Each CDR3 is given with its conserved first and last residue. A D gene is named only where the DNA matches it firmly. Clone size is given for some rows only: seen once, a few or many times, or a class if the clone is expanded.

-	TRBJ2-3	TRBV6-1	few	TGTGCCAGCCGCGTTAAAGTGGGAGGTTCAGATACGCAGTATTTT	CASRVKVGGSDTQYF
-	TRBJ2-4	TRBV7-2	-	TGTGCCAGCAGCCGAGGAGCGGCCAAAAACATTCAGTACTTC	CASSRGAAKNIQYF
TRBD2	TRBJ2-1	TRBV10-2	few	TGCGCCAGCAGTCAGGGACTAGCCCCCAATGAGCAGTTCTTC	CASSQGLAPNEQFF
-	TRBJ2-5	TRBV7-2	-	TGTGCCAGCAGCTTAGCCCTTCACCCGGGCGAGACCCAGTACTTC	CASSLALHPGETQYF
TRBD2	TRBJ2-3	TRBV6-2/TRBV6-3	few	TGTGCCAGCAGTAGACTAGCTAGTACAGATACGCAGTATTTT	CASSRLASTDTQYF
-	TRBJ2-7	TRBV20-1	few	TGCAGTGCCCAAACAGGGACCCTCCACGAGCAGTACTTC	CSAQTGTLHEQYF
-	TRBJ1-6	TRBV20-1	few	TGCAGTGGGGGAACCACGGGAATTAATTCACCCCTCCACTTT	CSGGTTGINSPLHF
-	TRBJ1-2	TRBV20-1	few	TGCAGTGCTAGAGTGGTATATGGCTACACCTTC	CSARVVYGYTF
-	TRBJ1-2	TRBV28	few	TGTGCCAGCACTCAGGACACTAGGGACTATGGCTACACCTTC	CASTQDTRDYGYTF
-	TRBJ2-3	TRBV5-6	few	TGTGCCAGCAGCTTGCTCAAAAGCACAGATACGCAGTATTTT	CASSLLKSTDTQYF
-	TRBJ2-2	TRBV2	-	TGTGCCAGCAGTCCCAGGGAATCCGGGGAGCTGTTTTTT	CASSPRESGELFF
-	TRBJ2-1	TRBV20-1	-	TGCAGTGGATGGGCCTCCTACAATGAGCAGTTCTTC	CSGWASYNEQFF
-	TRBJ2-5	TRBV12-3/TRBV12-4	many	TGTGCCAGCAGTTCGGGACGGTTCCAAGAGACCCAGTACTTC	CASSSGRFQETQYF
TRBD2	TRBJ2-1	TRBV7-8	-	TGTGCCAGCAGCTTAGTCGGGAGGACCTCCTACAATGAGCAGCTCTTC	CASSLVGRTSYNEQLF
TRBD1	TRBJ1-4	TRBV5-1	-	TGCGCCAGCAGCTTGGCTGCTGGACAGGGTGTCCGGGAACTGTTTTTT	CASSLAAGQGVRELFF
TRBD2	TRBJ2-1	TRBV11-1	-	TGTGCCAGCAGCCTGGGAATAATCAGGAGCGGGAGGGGTGATGAGCAGTTCTTC	CASSLGIIRSGRGDEQFF